Here is one TCR beta chain with its context. The sample is drawn from a study of cytomegalovirus exposure and HLA in healthy donors. Study background: The roughly 100 million unique TCR beta sequences, from about 190 million T cells, were found by an earlier analysis.

The primer mix had 60 Vbeta and 13 Jbeta primers. Some clones are missing from TCRdb's copy, which holds only in-frame ones; the method was immunoSEQ multiplex PCR. The sample holds over 80,000 clones, roughly 73% seen once. CDR3 size: 14 residues. The V end was cut by 3 bases, the J end by 3 bases, with 8 bases between. The germline V gene has CDR1 PRHDT and CDR2 FYEKMQ (reference sequence). The receptor was isolated from a man aged 35 to 55 in good health and CMV-seronegative. The chain carries TRBV13 and TRBJ1-4; a weak D match, TRBD1 (6 bases). Sequencing input: PBMCs. This chain's CDR3 is CASSFEGANEKLFF. The CDR3 bases are TGTGCCAGCAGCTTTGAGGGGGCTAATGAAAAACTGTTTTTT.